The 18 T cell receptor beta chains below were found in one sample sequenced in a study of molecular identifiers for immune sequencing clone quantification (dated by TCRdb to 2017 to 2018). The protocol used for the library was PCR. The run used a NextSeq 500. TCRdb itself trimmed the public reads at Q25 with fastp, ran MiXCR and retained productive beta chains. Every distinct CDR3 protein forms one entry, paired with its most common genes and DNA. This sample holds over 550,000 distinct CDR3 sequences; roughly 25% were observed only once. The top ten hold 0.6% to 0.9% of the sample. Sequenced sample: naive CD8+ T cells from blood, with Jurkat cell RNA spiked in. The cell subset or site label on this specimen signifies: FACS-sorted CD8+CD4-CCR7+CD45RA+ naive T cells. Receptors originate from a human donor in good health. Some libraries in this study had Jurkat cell RNA spiked in.

The table lists this clonotype with many counts. This rearrangement joins TRBV27 to TRBJ2-5, with TRBD2 matching over 9 bases. The germline V gene has CDR1 MNHEY and CDR2 SMNVEV (reference sequence). The CDR3 has 14 amino acids. The V gene end was trimmed by 3 bases and the J gene end by 2 bases; junction bases not matched to a gene: 1. The CDR3 coding sequence is TGTGCCAGCAGTTTGACTAGCGGACAAGAGACCCAGTACTTC. Translation: CASSLTSGQETQYF.

This chain links TRBV24-1 with TRBJ2-3, with D uncertain. Looked up from germline, CDR1 is KGHDR and CDR2 is SFDVKD. V lost 9 bases to trimming and J lost 0 bases, with 9 bases between them. This CDR3 spans 13 amino acids. In DNA, the CDR3 is TGTGCCACCGGAGTAGGGAGCACAGATACGCAGTATTTT. It yields the protein CATGVGSTDTQYF.

The V and J genes are TRBV4-1 and TRBJ2-7; 7 nucleotides align to TRBD1. The CDR3 contains 15 residues. Trimming cost V 4 bases and J 6 bases; bases outside gene matches: 12. Germline lookup yields CDR1 MGHRA and CDR2 YSYEKL. CDR3 sequence reads: CASSLEGAFSPEQYF. CDR3 coding DNA: TGCGCCAGCAGCCTCGAGGGGGCTTTCTCGCCCGAGCAGTACTTC.

This clonotype was counted ten times or more. This chain connects TRBV3-1 to TRBJ2-5, with D unclear. The CDR3 loop spans 15 amino acids. Trimming cost V 3 bases and J 3 bases, with 14 bases left between them. Germline CDR1 and CDR2: LGHDT and YNNKEL (reference sequence). CDR3 in DNA: TGTGCCAGCAGCCACACGCCGCGCGTCGAAGAGACCCAGTACTTC. The encoded protein is CASSHTPRVEETQYF.

This clonotype was counted a few times. The rearrangement joins TRBV19 to TRBJ2-7, with 9 positions matching TRBD1. Germline V gene data show CDR1 as LNHDA and CDR2 as SQIVND (reference sequence). V was pared by 4 bases and J by 4 bases, with 8 bases of the junction left unmatched. The CDR3 totals 15 residues. As DNA, the CDR3 is TGTGCCAGTAGTACCCCTGGGACAGGGTTTTACGAGCAGTACTTC. Encoded protein: CASSTPGTGFYEQYF.

The V and J genes are TRBV7-9 and TRBJ1-4; possibly TRBD1 for D (5 bases). Trimming left V 6 bases short and J 5 bases short, with 16 bases between. The germline CDR1 and CDR2 sequences are SEHNR and FQNEAQ (reference sequence). The CDR3 is made up of 15 amino acids. The CDR3 loop is CASSSDRRGNEKLFF. The CDR3 DNA reads TGTGCCAGCAGTTCAGACAGACGAGGAAATGAAAAACTGTTTTTT.

About this clonotype: One end of the junction does not line up with germline, which may come from a read error. V gene TRBV7-6 combines with J gene TRBJ2-4; 7 bases agree with TRBD2. Per germline, CDR1 SGHVS and CDR2 FNYEAQ. The CDR3 is 15 amino acids. The CDR3 DNA reads TGTGCCAGCAGCTTAGTGGGGGAGGGCCTGGCCATTCAGTCCTTC. Amino acid sequence: CASSLVGEGLAIQSF.

As to this clonotype: Given a much more abundant clone one base away, this may be a read error. The J gene is TRBJ2-7, the V gene TRBV20-1; the match to TRBD2 covers 8 bases. This CDR3 is built from 13 residues. In germline, CDR1 is DFQATT, CDR2 SNEGSKA (reference sequence). The CDR3 is CSARSGGAYAQYF. The CDR3 DNA reads TGCAGTGCTAGGTCGGGAGGGGCCTACGCGCAGTACTTC.

This clonotype was observed many times. The chain recombines TRBV12-5 with TRBJ2-7; TRBD1 matches 8 bases. V shed 1 base, J shed 6 bases, and the junction held 2 bases outside the gene matches. This CDR3 region has 13 residues. Germline V CDR1 and CDR2: LGHNT, FRNRAP. CDR3 amino acids: CASGLATGVEQYF. CDR3 nucleotide sequence: TGTGCTAGTGGTTTGGCGACAGGGGTCGAGCAGTACTTC.

This clonotype occurred a few times. The J gene is TRBJ1-2, the V gene TRBV20-1; TRBD1 is a possible D gene (5 bases). Germline V CDR1 and CDR2: DFQATT, SNEGSKA (reference sequence). The CDR3 is made up of 15 amino acids. Trimming pared 0 bases from V and 0 bases from J, leaving 11 bases between. For the CDR3, the DNA is TGCAGTGCTAGAGAGTTTAGGGGTGCTAACTATGGCTACACCTTC. It specifies CSAREFRGANYGYTF.

The chain couples TRBV19 to TRBJ2-7; unclear D gene. V lost 1 base and J lost 6, with 19 bases in between. This CDR3 has 16 residues. Germline V CDR1 and CDR2: LNHDA, SQIVND (reference sequence). CDR3 nucleotides: TGTGCCAGTAGTATAGCGGCAGGCCCATTAGTGGGCGAGCAGTACTTC. Amino acid sequence: CASSIAAGPLVGEQYF. The full variable domain, its missing parts supplied by reference TRBV19 and TRBJ2-7, is DGGITQSPKYLFRKEGQNVTLSCEQNLNHDAMYWYRQDPGQGLRLIYYSQIVNDFQKGDIAEGYSVSREKKESFPLTVTSAQKNPTAFYLCASSIAAGPLVGEQYFGPGTRLTVT.

The CDR3 loop reads CASRPGQRTDTQYF. Written as DNA, the CDR3 is TGTGCCAGTAGGCCGGGACAACGCACAGATACGCAGTATTTT. The chain uses TRBV19 and TRBJ2-3, with a possible D match to TRBD1 (6 bases). Trimming pared 6 bases from V and 1 base from J, leaving 11 bases between. Germline V CDR1 and CDR2: LNHDA, SQIVND (reference sequence). CDR3 length: 14 residues.

The chain employs TRBV4-1 and TRBJ2-7; 9 nucleotides align to TRBD1. V lost 4 bases to trimming and J lost 2 bases; unmatched junction nucleotides: 3. Germline assignment: CDR1 MGHRA and CDR2 YSYEKL. This CDR3 comprises 14 residues. The CDR3 nucleotides read TGCGCCAGCAGCCGGGGGACAGGGACCTACGAGCAGTACTTC. It yields the protein CASSRGTGTYEQYF.

CDR3: CASSLGMGWSYEQYF. The CDR3 coding sequence is TGTGCCAGCAGTTTAGGTATGGGCTGGTCGTATGAGCAGTACTTC. V gene TRBV28 combines with J gene TRBJ2-7; D not certain. Between the trimmed V and J ends, which lost 2 bases and 7 bases, there was a span of 18 bases. There are 15 residues in the CDR3. CDR1 is MDHEN and CDR2 is SYDVKM in the germline V gene.

A few counts support this clonotype. V usage is TRBV20-1 and J usage is TRBJ2-1; 13 bases line up with TRBD2. The CDR3 runs 16 residues. Germline V gene sequence: CDR1 DFQATT, CDR2 SNEGSKA (reference sequence). Unmatched junction bases numbered 5, after V lost 1 base and J lost 5 bases. CDR3 sequence reads: CSARGQGLAGNNEQFF. The DNA for the CDR3 is TGCAGTGCTAGAGGGCAGGGACTAGCGGGGAACAATGAGCAGTTCTTC.

Concerning this clonotype itself: Possible read error: a much larger clone is one base away. Without the conserved terminal phenylalanine or tryptophan, this CDR3 likely stems from a read error. This sequence joins TRBV2 and TRBJ1-1, with a possible D match to TRBD1 (6 bases). The V end was cut by 3 bases, the J end by 7 bases, with 12 bases between. CDR3 length equals 13 residues. CDR1 and CDR2 (germline): SNHLY, FYNNEI. This CDR3 reads CASSDGTTIEAFS. Written as DNA, the CDR3 is TGTGCCAGCAGTGACGGGACAACAATTGAAGCTTTCTCT.

The CDR3 sequence: CASSLGPGGTGELFF. For the CDR3, the DNA is TGTGCCAGCAGCTTAGGTCCGGGGGGCACCGGGGAGCTGTTTTTT. V usage is TRBV7-6 and J usage is TRBJ2-2, with TRBD2 matching over 7 bases. J gave up 4 bases and V 1 base, and 3 bases lay outside the gene matches. The CDR3 extends over 15 amino acids. From germline, CDR1 is SGHVS and CDR2 FNYEAQ.

This clonotype was detected many times. The chain recombines TRBV4-3 with TRBJ2-1; 15 bases are a match to TRBD2. J lost 9 bases, V lost 0 bases, and 6 bases had no gene match. Germline V lookup: CDR1 LGHNA, CDR2 YSLEER. The CDR3 loop spans 17 amino acids. In DNA form, the CDR3 reads TGCGCCAGCAGCCAAGAGCGGACTAGCGGGAGGGCCGGTGAGCAGTTCTTC. This translates into CASSQERTSGRAGEQFF.